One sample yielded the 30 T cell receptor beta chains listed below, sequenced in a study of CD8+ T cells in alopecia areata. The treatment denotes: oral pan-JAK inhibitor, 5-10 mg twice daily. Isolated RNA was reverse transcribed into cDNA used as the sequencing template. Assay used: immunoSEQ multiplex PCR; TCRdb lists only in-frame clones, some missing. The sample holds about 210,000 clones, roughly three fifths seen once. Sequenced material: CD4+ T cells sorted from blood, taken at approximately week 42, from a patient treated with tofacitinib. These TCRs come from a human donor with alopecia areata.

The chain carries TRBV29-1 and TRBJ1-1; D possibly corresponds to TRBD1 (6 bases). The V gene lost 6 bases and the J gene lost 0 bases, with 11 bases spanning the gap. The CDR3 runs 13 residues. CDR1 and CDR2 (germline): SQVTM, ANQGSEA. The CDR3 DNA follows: TGCAGCGTCTGGACAGCAATGAACACTGAAGCTTTCTTT. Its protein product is CSVWTAMNTEAFF.

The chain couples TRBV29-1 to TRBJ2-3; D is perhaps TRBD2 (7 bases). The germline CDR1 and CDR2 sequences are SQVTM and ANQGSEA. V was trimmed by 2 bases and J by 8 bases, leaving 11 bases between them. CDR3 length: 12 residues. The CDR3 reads CSVESGGGTQYF. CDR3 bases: TGCAGCGTTGAATCGGGGGGCGGTACGCAGTATTTT.

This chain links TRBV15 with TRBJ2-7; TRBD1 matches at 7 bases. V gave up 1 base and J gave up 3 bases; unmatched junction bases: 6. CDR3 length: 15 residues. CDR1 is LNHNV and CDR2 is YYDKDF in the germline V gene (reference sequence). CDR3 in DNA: TGTGCCACCAGCAGAGCGGGACAGCAGAGCTACGAGCAGTACTTC. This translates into CATSRAGQQSYEQYF.

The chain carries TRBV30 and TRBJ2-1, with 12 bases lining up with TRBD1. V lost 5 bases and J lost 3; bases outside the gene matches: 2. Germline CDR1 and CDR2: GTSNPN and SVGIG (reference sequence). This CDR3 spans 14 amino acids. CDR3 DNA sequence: TGTGCCTGGGGGACAGGGGGCAACTACAATGAGCAGTTCTTC. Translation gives CAWGTGGNYNEQFF. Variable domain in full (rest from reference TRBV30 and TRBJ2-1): SQTIHQWPATLVQPVGSPLSLECTVEGTSNPNLYWYRQAAGRGLQLLFYSVGIGQISSEVPQNLSASRPQDRQFILSSKKLLLSDSGFYLCAWGTGGNYNEQFFGPGTRLTVL.

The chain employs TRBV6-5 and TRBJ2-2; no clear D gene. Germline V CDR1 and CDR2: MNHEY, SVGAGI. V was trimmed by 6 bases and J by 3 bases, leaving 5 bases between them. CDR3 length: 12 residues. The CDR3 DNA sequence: TGTGCCAGCAGGCTTTACACCGGGGAGCTGTTTTTT. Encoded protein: CASRLYTGELFF.

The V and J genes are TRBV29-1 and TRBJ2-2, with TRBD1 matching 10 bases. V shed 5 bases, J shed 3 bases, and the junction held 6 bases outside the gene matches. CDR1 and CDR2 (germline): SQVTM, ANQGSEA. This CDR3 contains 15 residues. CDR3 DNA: TGCAGCGTTTCCAGGGGGACAGGGGACACCGGGGAGCTGTTTTTT. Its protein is CSVSRGTGDTGELFF.

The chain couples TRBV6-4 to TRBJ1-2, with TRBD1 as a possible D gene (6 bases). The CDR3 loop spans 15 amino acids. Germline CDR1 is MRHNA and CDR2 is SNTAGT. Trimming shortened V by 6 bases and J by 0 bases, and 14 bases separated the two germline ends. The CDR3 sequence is CASSNYRQANYGYTF. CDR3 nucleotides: TGTGCCAGCAGCAACTACAGACAGGCTAACTATGGCTACACCTTC.

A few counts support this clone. The CDR3 reads CASSLKVVGQIQETQYF. The DNA for the CDR3 is TGCGCCAGCAGCTTGAAGGTCGTGGGACAGATTCAAGAGACCCAGTACTTC. The chain employs TRBV5-1 and TRBJ2-5, with 7 positions matching TRBD1. This CDR3 region has 17 residues. V gave up 1 base and J gave up 2 bases; unmatched junction bases: 11. CDR1 is SGHRS, CDR2 YFSETQ, per germline.

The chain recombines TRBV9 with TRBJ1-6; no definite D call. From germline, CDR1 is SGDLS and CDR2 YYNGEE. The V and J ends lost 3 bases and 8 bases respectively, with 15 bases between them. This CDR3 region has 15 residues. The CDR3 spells CASSEGLFAHSPLHF. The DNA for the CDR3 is TGTGCCAGCAGCGAAGGTCTTTTCGCTCATTCACCCCTCCACTTT.

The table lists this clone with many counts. CDR3 loop: CASSSQRGLSTDTQYF. The CDR3 bases are TGTGCCAGCAGCTCCCAGCGGGGCCTAAGCACAGATACGCAGTATTTT. The chain uses TRBV11-2 and TRBJ2-3; 7 nucleotides line up with TRBD2. The V segment lost 4 bases and the J segment 0 bases; nucleotides outside the gene matches: 7. The germline V gene has CDR1 SGHAT and CDR2 FQNNGV. The CDR3 spans 16 residues. Full variable domain (missing parts from reference TRBV11-2 and TRBJ2-3): EAGVAQSPRYKIIEKRQSVAFWCNPISGHATLYWYQQILGQGPKLLIQFQNNGVVDDSQLPKDRFSAERLKGVDSTLKIQPAKLEDSAVYLCASSSQRGLSTDTQYFGPGTRLTVL.

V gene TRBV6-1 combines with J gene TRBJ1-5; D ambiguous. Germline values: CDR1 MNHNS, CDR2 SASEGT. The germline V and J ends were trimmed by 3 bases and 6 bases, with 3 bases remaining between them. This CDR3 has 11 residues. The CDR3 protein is CASSDRQPQHF. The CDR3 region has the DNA TGTGCCAGCAGTGATCGTCAGCCCCAGCATTTT.

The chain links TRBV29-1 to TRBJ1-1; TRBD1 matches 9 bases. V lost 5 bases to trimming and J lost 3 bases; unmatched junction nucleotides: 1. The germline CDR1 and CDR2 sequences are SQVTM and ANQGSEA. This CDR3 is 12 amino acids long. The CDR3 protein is CSVRTGDTEAFF. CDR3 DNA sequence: TGCAGCGTTAGGACAGGGGACACTGAAGCTTTCTTT.

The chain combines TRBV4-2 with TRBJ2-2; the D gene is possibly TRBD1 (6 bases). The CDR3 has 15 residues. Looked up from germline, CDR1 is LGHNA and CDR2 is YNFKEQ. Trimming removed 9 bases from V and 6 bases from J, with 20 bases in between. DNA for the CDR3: TGTGCCAGTAGACAACAGGGTGGACGGTCCGGGGAGCTGTTTTTT. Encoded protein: CASRQQGGRSGELFF.

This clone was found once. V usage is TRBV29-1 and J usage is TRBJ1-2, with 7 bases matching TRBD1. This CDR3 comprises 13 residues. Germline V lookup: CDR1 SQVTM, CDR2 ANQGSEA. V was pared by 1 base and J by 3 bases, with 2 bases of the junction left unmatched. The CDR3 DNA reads TGCAGCGTTGAAGGCAGGGGGGACTATGGCTACACCTTC. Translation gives CSVEGRGDYGYTF. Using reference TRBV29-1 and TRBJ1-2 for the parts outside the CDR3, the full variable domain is SAVISQKPSRDICQRGTSLTIQCQVDSQVTMMFWYRQQPGQSLTLIATANQGSEATYESGFVIDKFPISRPNLTFSTLTVSNMSPEDSSIYLCSVEGRGDYGYTFGSGTRLTVV.

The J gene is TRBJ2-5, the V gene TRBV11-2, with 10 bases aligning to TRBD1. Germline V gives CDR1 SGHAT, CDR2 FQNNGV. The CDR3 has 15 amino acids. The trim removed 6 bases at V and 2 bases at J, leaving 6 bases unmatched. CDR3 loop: CASRKPGQGQETQYF. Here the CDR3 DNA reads TGTGCCAGCAGAAAGCCGGGACAGGGGCAAGAGACCCAGTACTTC.

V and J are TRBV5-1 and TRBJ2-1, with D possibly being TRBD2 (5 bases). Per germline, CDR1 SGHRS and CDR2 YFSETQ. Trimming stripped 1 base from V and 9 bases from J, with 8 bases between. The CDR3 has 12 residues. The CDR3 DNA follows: TGCGCCAGCAGCTTGCAACTAGTTGAGCAGTTCTTC. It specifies CASSLQLVEQFF.

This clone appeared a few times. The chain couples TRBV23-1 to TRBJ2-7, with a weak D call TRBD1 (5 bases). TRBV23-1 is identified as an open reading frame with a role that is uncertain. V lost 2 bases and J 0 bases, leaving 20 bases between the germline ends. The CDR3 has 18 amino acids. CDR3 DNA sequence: TGCGCCAGCAGTCAACCCCCAGAAGCCCACAGGAGCTCCTACGAGCAGTACTTC. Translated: CASSQPPEAHRSSYEQYF.

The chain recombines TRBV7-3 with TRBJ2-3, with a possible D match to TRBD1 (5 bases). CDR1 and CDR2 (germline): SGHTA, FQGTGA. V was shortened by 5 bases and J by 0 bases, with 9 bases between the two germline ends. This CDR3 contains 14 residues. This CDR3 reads CASSPGKSTDTQYF. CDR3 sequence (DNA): TGTGCCAGCAGCCCAGGGAAGAGCACAGATACGCAGTATTTT.

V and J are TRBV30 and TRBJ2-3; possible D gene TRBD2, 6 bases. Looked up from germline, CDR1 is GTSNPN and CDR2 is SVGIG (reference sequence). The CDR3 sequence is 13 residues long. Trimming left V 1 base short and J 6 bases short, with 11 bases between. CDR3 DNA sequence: TGTGCCTGGAGTGGGTCGGGGGAGGATACGCAGTATTTT. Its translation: CAWSGSGEDTQYF.

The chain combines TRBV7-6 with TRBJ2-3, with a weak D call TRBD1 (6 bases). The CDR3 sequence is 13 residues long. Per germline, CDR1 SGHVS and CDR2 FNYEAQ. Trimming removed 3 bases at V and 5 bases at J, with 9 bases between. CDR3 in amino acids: CASSFPGVDTQYF. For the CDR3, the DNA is TGTGCCAGCAGCTTTCCAGGGGTAGATACGCAGTATTTT.

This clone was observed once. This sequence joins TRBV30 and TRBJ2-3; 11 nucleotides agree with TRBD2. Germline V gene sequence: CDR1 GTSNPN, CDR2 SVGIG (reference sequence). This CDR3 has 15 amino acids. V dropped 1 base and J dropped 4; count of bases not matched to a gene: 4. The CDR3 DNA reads TGTGCCTGGAGTGGTGGACTAGCGGGTTCAGATACGCAGTATTTT. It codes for CAWSGGLAGSDTQYF.

CDR3: CASSPGTGINQPQHF. The CDR3 nucleotides read TGTGCCAGCAGTCCCGGGACAGGGATCAATCAGCCCCAGCATTTT. The chain has TRBV27 and TRBJ1-5; 9 bases line up with TRBD1. Germline trimming cut 5 bases from V and 3 bases from J; bases unmatched to any gene: 5. Germline CDR1 is MNHEY and CDR2 is SMNVEV (reference sequence). The CDR3 is 15 residues long.

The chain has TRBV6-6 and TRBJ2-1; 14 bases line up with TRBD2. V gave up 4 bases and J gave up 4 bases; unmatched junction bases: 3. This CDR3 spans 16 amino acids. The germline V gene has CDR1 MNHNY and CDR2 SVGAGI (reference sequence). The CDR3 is CASSSGLAGGYNEQFF. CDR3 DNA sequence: TGTGCCAGCAGTTCCGGACTAGCGGGAGGTTACAATGAGCAGTTCTTC.

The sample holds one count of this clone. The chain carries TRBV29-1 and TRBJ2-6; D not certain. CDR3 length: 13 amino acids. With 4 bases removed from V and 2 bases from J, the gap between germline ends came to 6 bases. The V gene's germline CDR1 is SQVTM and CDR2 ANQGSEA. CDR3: CSVVAAGANVLTF. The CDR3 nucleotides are TGCAGCGTTGTAGCAGCTGGGGCCAACGTCCTGACTTTC.

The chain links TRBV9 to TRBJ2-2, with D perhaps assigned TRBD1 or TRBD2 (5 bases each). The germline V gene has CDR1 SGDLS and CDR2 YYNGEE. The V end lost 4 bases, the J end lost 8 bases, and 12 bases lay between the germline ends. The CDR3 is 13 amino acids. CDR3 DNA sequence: TGTGCCAGCAGCCCAAGGGGACCTGGGGAGCTGTTTTTT. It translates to CASSPRGPGELFF. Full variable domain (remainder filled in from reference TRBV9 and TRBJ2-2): DSGVTQTPKHLITATGQRVTLRCSPRSGDLSVYWYQQSLDQGLQFLIQYYNGEERAKGNILERFSAQQFPDLHSELNLSSLELGDSALYFCASSPRGPGELFFGEGSRLTVL.

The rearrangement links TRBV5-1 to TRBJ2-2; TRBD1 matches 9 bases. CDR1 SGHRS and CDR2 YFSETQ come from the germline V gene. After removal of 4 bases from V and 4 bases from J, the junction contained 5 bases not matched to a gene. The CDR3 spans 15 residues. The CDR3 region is CASSLGTGRTGELFF. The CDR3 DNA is TGCGCCAGCAGCCTGGGGACAGGGCGCACCGGGGAGCTGTTTTTT.

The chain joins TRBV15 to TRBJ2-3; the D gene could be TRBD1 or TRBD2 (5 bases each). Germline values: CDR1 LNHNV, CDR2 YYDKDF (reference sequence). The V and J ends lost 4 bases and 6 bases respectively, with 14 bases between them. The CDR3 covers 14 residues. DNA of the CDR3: TGTGCCACCAGCACATGGGACCTGTCTGATACGCAGTATTTT. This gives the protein CATSTWDLSDTQYF.

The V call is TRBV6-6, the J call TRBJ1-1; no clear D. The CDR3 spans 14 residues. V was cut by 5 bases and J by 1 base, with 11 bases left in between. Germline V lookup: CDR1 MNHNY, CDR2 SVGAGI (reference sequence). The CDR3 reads CASSRPLGNTEAFF. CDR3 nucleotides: TGTGCCAGCAGTCGCCCCCTCGGGAACACTGAAGCTTTCTTT.

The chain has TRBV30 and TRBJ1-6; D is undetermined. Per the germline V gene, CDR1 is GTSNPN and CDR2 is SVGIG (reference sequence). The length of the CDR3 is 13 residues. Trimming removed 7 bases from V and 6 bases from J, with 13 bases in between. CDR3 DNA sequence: TGTGCCTATACGGACCGATTTAATTCACCCCTCCACTTT. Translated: CAYTDRFNSPLHF.

The CDR3 reads CASSSASDTQYF. DNA of the CDR3: TGTGCCAGCAGTTCCGCTTCAGATACGCAGTATTTT. This chain uses TRBV6-5 with TRBJ2-3; D gene unclear. Trimming left V 4 bases short and J 4 bases short, with 6 bases between. Germline-derived CDR1 and CDR2 are MNHEY and SVGAGI. The CDR3 length is 12 residues.